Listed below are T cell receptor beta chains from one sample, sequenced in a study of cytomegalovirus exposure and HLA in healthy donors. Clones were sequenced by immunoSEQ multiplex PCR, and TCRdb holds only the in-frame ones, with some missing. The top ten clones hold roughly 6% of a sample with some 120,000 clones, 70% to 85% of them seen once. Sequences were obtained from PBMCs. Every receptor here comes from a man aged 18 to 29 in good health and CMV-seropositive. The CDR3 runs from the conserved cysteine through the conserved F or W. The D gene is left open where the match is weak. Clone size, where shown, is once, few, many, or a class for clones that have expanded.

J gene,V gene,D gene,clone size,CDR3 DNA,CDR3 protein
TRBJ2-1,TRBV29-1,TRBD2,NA,TGCAGCGAGACTAGCGGCTACAATGAGCAGTTCTTC,CSETSGYNEQFF
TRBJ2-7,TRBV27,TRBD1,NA,TGTGCCAGCAGTTTATCCAGACAGGGTATCTACGAGCAGTACTTC,CASSLSRQGIYEQYF
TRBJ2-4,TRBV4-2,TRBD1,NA,TGTGCCAGCAGCCACCCAGGGACAGGGGCAAACATTCAGTACTTC,CASSHPGTGANIQYF
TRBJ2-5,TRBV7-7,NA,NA,TGTGCTAGCAGCCCCCGGGGGCAGGGGGGTTTGGGGCGCGAGACCCAGTACTTC,CASSPRGQGGLGRETQYF
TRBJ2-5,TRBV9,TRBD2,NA,TGTGCCAGCAGCGTAGGGGCTAGCGGGGGCCTCCAAGAGACCCAGTACTTC,CASSVGASGGLQETQYF
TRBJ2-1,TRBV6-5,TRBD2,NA,TGTGCCAGCAGTATCACTAGCGGGAGTATCGATGAGCAGTTCTTC,CASSITSGSIDEQFF
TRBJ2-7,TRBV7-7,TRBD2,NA,TGTGCTAGCAGCCCTTTAAAGGTGGCTAGCGGGGGCTCCTACGAGCAGTACTTC,CASSPLKVASGGSYEQYF
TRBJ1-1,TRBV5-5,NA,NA,TGTGCCAGCAGCTTACGACACATGAACACTGAAGCTTTCTTT,CASSLRHMNTEAFF
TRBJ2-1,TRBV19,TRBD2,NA,TGTGCCAGTAGTATAAATAGCGGGCCTAGGAATGAGCAGTTCTTC,CASSINSGPRNEQFF
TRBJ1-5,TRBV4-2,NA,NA,TGTGCCAGCAGCCAAAACTCGCCCCGGGGGTTAAGCAATCAGCCCCAGCATTTT,CASSQNSPRGLSNQPQHF
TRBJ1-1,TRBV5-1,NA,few,TGCGCCAGCAGCTTGGTTGACACCGAAGGCACTGAAGCTTTCTTT,CASSLVDTEGTEAFF
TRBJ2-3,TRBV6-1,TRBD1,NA,TGTGCCAGCAGTGAAGGGACAGGGGGCGCAGATACGCAGTATTTT,CASSEGTGGADTQYF
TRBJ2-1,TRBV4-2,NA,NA,TGTGCCAGCAGCCAAGTTGGGTCCGGGACACTAAATGAGCAGTTCTTC,CASSQVGSGTLNEQFF
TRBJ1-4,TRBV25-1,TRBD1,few,TGTGCCAGCAGTGGTTGGGAGGGCCGGGACAGGAATGAAAAACTGTTTTTT,CASSGWEGRDRNEKLFF
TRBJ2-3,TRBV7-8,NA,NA,TGTGCCAGCAGCACCTTGGGACTTTACACAGATACGCAGTATTTT,CASSTLGLYTDTQYF
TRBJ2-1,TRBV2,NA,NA,TGTGCCAGCAGTAAAGTGGGGAGGTTTACGCCCAATGAGCAGTTCTTC,CASSKVGRFTPNEQFF
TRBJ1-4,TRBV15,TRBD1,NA,TGTGCCACCAGGGGGACAGGGGAGGATAATGAAAAACTGTTTTTT,CATRGTGEDNEKLFF
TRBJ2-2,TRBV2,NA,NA,TGTGCCAGCAGTGCCGAGGGGGACACCGGGGAGCTGTTTTTT,CASSAEGDTGELFF
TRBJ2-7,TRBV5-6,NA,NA,TGTGCCAGCAGCGTAACCCCAGGGGCCTACGAGCAGTACTTC,CASSVTPGAYEQYF
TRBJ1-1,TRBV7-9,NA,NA,TGTGCCAGCAGCTTAGCTGAGCCATTTGGCACTGAAGCTTTCTTT,CASSLAEPFGTEAFF
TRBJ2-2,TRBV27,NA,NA,TGTGCCAGCAGTTTATGGGGACACGGGGAGCTGTTTTTT,CASSLWGHGELFF
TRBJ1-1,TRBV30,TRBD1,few,TGTGCCTGGCGAACACGGACAGGGCACGCTGAAGCTTTCTTT,CAWRTRTGHAEAFF
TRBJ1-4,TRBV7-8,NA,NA,TGTGCCAGCAGCTTACCCTCCAGGGTCCTTAATGAAAAACTGTTTTTT,CASSLPSRVLNEKLFF
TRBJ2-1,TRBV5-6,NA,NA,TGTGCCAGCAGCTTCTTAGAGGGGGGGGTAAGCAATGAGCAGTTCTTC,CASSFLEGGVSNEQFF
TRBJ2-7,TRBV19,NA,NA,TGTGCCAGTAGTATAGGGCCGGCAGGGATGTCCTACGAGCAGTACTTC,CASSIGPAGMSYEQYF
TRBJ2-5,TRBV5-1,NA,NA,TGCGCCAGCAGCTTGGGACTGACTGGGGGGTGGGAGACCCAGTACTTC,CASSLGLTGGWETQYF
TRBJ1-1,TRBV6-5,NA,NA,TGTGCCAGCAGTTACTCCCCGCAGAGGCCTGAAGCTTTCTTT,CASSYSPQRPEAFF
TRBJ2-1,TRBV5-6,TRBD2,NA,TGTGCCAGCAAACCGGGACTAGAGGCCATTATCTCCTACAATGAGCAGTTCTTC,CASKPGLEAIISYNEQFF
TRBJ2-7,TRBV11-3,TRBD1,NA,TGTGCCAGCAGCGGGACAGACCCCTACGAGCAGTACTTC,CASSGTDPYEQYF
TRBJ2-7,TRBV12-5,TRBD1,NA,TGTGCTAGTGGTAACCCGTCCGGGACAGGAGTGTACGAGCAGTACTTC,CASGNPSGTGVYEQYF
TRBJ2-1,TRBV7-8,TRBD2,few,TGTGCCAGCAGCTACAGTTGGACTAGCGGGGAGCAGTTCTTC,CASSYSWTSGEQFF
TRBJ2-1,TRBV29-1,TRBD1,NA,TGCAGCGTCGGACAGGGGGTCTACAATGAGCAGTTCTTC,CSVGQGVYNEQFF
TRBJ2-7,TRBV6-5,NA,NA,TGTGCCACCAGTGGACGCTTGGGACACAACTACGAGCAGTACTTC,CATSGRLGHNYEQYF
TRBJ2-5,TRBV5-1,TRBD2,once,TGCGCCAGCAGCTTGGTGACTAGCAACCAAGAGACCCAGTACTTC,CASSLVTSNQETQYF
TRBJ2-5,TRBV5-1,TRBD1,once,TGCGCCAGCAGCCCATGGACAGGGGCGGGAGAGACCCAGTACTTC,CASSPWTGAGETQYF
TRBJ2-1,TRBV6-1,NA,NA,TGTGCCAGCAGTTTAAGCGGCTACAATGAGCAGTTCTTC,CASSLSGYNEQFF
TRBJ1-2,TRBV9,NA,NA,TGTGCCAGCAGCGTACGGGCAGGGGATGGCTACACCTTC,CASSVRAGDGYTF
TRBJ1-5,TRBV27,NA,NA,TGTGCCAGCAGTTTATTTGGGGGGCAGCCCCAGCATTTT,CASSLFGGQPQHF
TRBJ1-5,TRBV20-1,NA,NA,TGCAGTGCTACCCTTGATCAGCCCCAGCATTTT,CSATLDQPQHF
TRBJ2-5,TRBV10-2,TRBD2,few,TGCGCCAGCAGTATTAGCGGGGGGCTTGAGACCCAGTACTTC,CASSISGGLETQYF
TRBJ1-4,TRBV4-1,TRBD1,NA,TGCGCCAGCAGCCCTGGGACAGCGCCTGCAACTAATGAAAAACTGTTTTTT,CASSPGTAPATNEKLFF
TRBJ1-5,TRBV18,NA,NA,TGTGCCAGCTCATCACAGGGAGGCAATCAGCCCCAGCATTTT,CASSSQGGNQPQHF
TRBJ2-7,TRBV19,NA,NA,TGTGCCAGTAGCCGGCGAGGGACATCGGATTCTTGGAGGGAGCAGTACTTC,CASSRRGTSDSWREQYF
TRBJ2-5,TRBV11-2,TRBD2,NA,TGTGCCAGCAGCCGACTAGCGGGGGCCATAATACAAGAGACCCAGTACTTC,CASSRLAGAIIQETQYF
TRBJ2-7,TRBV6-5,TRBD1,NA,TGTGCCAGCAGTTACTCCGGGACAGAGGGGGAAGAGCAGTACTTC,CASSYSGTEGEEQYF
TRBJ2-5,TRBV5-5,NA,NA,TGTGCCAGCACCCCGAGGGCGGGGAAAACCCAAGTACAAGAGACCCAGTACTTC,CASTPRAGKTQVQETQYF
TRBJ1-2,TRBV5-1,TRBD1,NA,TGCGCCAGCAGCTTGGCCGACAGGGACTATGGCTACACCTTC,CASSLADRDYGYTF
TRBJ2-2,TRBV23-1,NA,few,TGCGCCAGCAGTCAATCTCTACTAGCTAAAGTCGGGGAGCTGTTTTTT,CASSQSLLAKVGELFF
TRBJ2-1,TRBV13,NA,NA,TGTGCCAGCAGCTCTCGACAGGATAACTCCTACAATGAGCAGTTCTTC,CASSSRQDNSYNEQFF
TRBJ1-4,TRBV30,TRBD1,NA,TGTGCCTGGCAAAAGGGGACAGGGGATGAAAAACTGTTTTTT,CAWQKGTGDEKLFF
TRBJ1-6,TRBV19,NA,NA,TGTGCCAGTAGTAATAGGCCCGTTCAGGACTCCTATAATTCACCCCTCCACTTT,CASSNRPVQDSYNSPLHF
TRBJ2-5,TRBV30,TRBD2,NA,TGTGCCTGGAGTTGGGAGGGGTACCAAGAGACCCAGTACTTC,CAWSWEGYQETQYF
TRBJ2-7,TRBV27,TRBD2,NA,TGTGCCAGCAGTTCGGGAGCGGGATCCTCCTACGAGCAGTACTTC,CASSSGAGSSYEQYF